This TCR beta chain was sequenced during a study of T cell responses to AZD1222 COVID-19 vaccine. The method was immunoSEQ multiplex PCR; TCRdb's version includes in-frame clones alone and lacks a portion of them. This table holds more than 100,000 clones, around 87% found once. The CDR3 has 14 residues. The V segment lost 6 bases and the J segment 1 base; nucleotides outside the gene matches: 5. Germline assignment: CDR1 SGHNT and CDR2 YYREEE (reference sequence). The clonotype originates from an adult in good health. The chain links TRBV5-4 to TRBJ2-7; 9 bases are shared with TRBD1. The specimen comprised peripheral blood, sampled on day 0 of AZD1222 vaccination. Written as DNA, the CDR3 is TGTGCCAGCACCCAAGACAGGGGGTCCTACGAGCAGTACTTC. Its translation: CASTQDRGSYEQYF.